This T cell receptor (beta chain) was profiled in a study of cytomegalovirus exposure and HLA in healthy donors. Overall study: In a previous analysis, some 120 million unique TCR beta sequences were found from about 190 million T cells. In terms of ancestry, the Caucasian-associated cluster contained roughly four fifths of the roughly 400 genotyped donors.

Samples came from healthy bone marrow donors. Researchers ran the PCR with 60 Vbeta and 13 Jbeta primers. Sequencing was performed with immunoSEQ multiplex PCR; in TCRdb, only in-frame clones are kept and a portion is missing. This sample has 98,000 or so clones; about three quarters occur once, and the top ten carry roughly 8.4%. This clone was detected only once. Its target is unknown. The trim removed 5 bases at V and 0 bases at J, leaving 10 bases unmatched. The CDR3 consists of 18 residues. CDR1 SSHAT and CDR2 FNYEAQ come from the germline V gene (reference sequence). Study conclusions and caveats: By HLA locus, TCR association rates varied in a later analysis, with DRB1 showing the most and HLA-C the fewest.

This chain links TRBV7-7 with TRBJ2-7; 13 bases agree with TRBD2. The origin of this receptor is a human donor in good health. Sequenced sample: PBMCs. CDR3 DNA: TGTGCCAGCAGCCCTGGACTAGCGGGAGAGACTAGCTCCTACGAGCAGTACTTC. Amino acids: CASSPGLAGETSSYEQYF.